A selection of T cell receptor beta chains follows, all from one sample in a study of beta chain features in type 1 diabetes. Libraries were prepared by immunoSEQ multiplex PCR; TCRdb keeps only in-frame clonotypes and omits some of them. The data show just over 450,000 clones, approximately 28% seen once. The sample was naive CD4+ T cells from blood. These TCRs come from a man in his late teens or twenties in good health. CDR3s include the opening cysteine and the closing phenylalanine or tryptophan. Each record gives: V gene, clone size, J gene, D gene, CDR3 protein, CDR3 DNA. D genes are given only for firm matches. Rows may omit the clone size; those that give it use once, few, many or a size class.

TRBV19	few	TRBJ2-6	.	CASSSGANVLTF	TGTGCCAGTAGTTCCGGGGCCAACGTCCTGACTTTC
TRBV18	.	TRBJ1-1	TRBD1	CASSPDRVETEAFF	TGTGCCAGCTCACCGGACAGGGTCGAAACTGAAGCTTTCTTT
TRBV6-5	few	TRBJ2-1	TRBD2	CASSRPAGGPSEQFF	TGTGCCAGCAGCCGACCAGCGGGAGGGCCGAGTGAGCAGTTCTTC
TRBV7-2	once	TRBJ2-3	.	CASSLVGGGADTQYF	TGTGCCAGCAGCTTAGTTGGGGGCGGGGCAGATACGCAGTATTTT
TRBV30	.	TRBJ1-1	.	CAWSVSGTEAFF	TGTGCCTGGAGTGTAAGCGGGACTGAAGCTTTCTTT
TRBV9	.	TRBJ2-3	TRBD2	CASSPVLAGEDTQYF	TGTGCCAGCAGCCCCGTTCTAGCGGGGGAAGATACGCAGTATTTT
TRBV30	few	TRBJ2-7	.	CAWRRGSYEQYF	TGTGCCTGGAGACGGGGTTCCTACGAGCAGTACTTC
TRBV5-6	.	TRBJ2-1	.	CASSLRLIMKNEQFF	TGTGCCAGCAGCTTGAGACTGATCATGAAAAATGAGCAGTTCTTC
TRBV7-2	few	TRBJ2-1	.	CASSLVLGLGSYNEQFF	TGTGCCAGCAGCTTAGTCCTGGGATTAGGATCCTACAATGAGCAGTTCTTC
TRBV30	.	TRBJ2-1	TRBD2	CAWVSGSGRYNEQFF	TGTGCCTGGGTTAGCGGGAGCGGCCGCTACAATGAGCAGTTCTTC
TRBV7-2	.	TRBJ2-3	.	CASSFRGFGTDTQYF	TGTGCCAGCAGCTTTAGGGGTTTTGGCACAGATACGCAGTATTTT
TRBV6-5	few	TRBJ1-2	.	CASSYSDDYGYTF	TGTGCCAGCAGTTACTCCGACGACTATGGCTACACCTTC
TRBV18	.	TRBJ2-1	TRBD1	CASSPGQDSYNEQFF	TGTGCCAGCTCACCAGGACAGGATTCCTACAATGAGCAGTTCTTC
TRBV12-5	.	TRBJ2-1	TRBD2	CASGLGTSGSYNEQFF	TGTGCTAGTGGTCTCGGGACTAGCGGATCCTACAATGAGCAGTTCTTC
TRBV30	.	TRBJ2-7	TRBD2	CAWSVLSGRAWSVNEQYF	TGTGCCTGGAGTGTATTGAGCGGGAGGGCCTGGTCGGTGAACGAGCAGTACTTC
TRBV30	.	TRBJ1-5	TRBD1	CAWTGRGNQPQHF	TGTGCCTGGACTGGCAGGGGGAATCAGCCCCAGCATTTT
TRBV30	.	TRBJ1-5	.	CAWRRPGHNQPQHF	TGTGCCTGGAGAAGGCCAGGGCACAATCAGCCCCAGCATTTT
TRBV29-1	few	TRBJ2-7	TRBD1	CSVQTGGASYEQYF	TGCAGCGTTCAGACAGGGGGCGCCTCCTACGAGCAGTACTTC
TRBV4-3	few	TRBJ2-7	TRBD2	CASSPRTSGRVYEQYF	TGCGCCAGCAGCCCTCGGACTAGCGGGAGAGTCTACGAGCAGTACTTC
TRBV30	.	TRBJ2-5	.	CAWSQETPATQYF	TGTGCCTGGAGTCAAGAGACCCCGGCGACCCAGTACTTC
TRBV4-2	.	TRBJ1-3	.	CASSQPGAGNTIYF	TGTGCCAGCAGCCAGCCCGGAGCTGGAAACACCATATATTTT
TRBV5-1	.	TRBJ2-1	TRBD2	CASSLLTSGTYNEQFF	TGCGCCAGCAGCTTGTTGACTAGCGGCACCTACAATGAGCAGTTCTTC
TRBV11-2	few	TRBJ2-7	TRBD2	CASSLGLAGTEQYF	TGTGCCAGCAGCTTAGGGCTAGCGGGAACCGAGCAGTACTTC